Given below is one TCR beta chain in context. The antigen remains undetermined. PCR primers comprised 60 Vbeta and 13 Jbeta primers. Sequencing used immunoSEQ multiplex PCR; TCRdb keeps in-frame clones, though not all of them. This table lists some 40,000 clones. The data are from a study of cytomegalovirus exposure and HLA in healthy donors. General study points: Other equally common chains were less clonally expanded than HLA-associated TCR beta chains, a later analysis showed. Donors belonging to an Asian-associated ancestry cluster reportedly showed fewer N-insertions in productive TCRs than the roughly 670-donor mean, according to what a later analysis found.

The V end lost 4 bases, the J end lost 0 bases, and 15 bases lay between the germline ends. The CDR3 totals 16 residues. Input material: PBMCs. The source is a human donor in good health. This chain links TRBV23-1 with TRBJ1-2; D may be TRBD1 (6 bases). TRBV23-1 is labeled an ORF, and its function is uncertain. CDR3 loop: CASSPLRQVANYGYTF. DNA for the CDR3: TGCGCCAGCAGTCCCCTAAGACAGGTCGCTAACTATGGCTACACCTTC.